These 4 T cell receptor beta chains originate from one sample sequenced in a study of blood T cell repertoires in COVID-19. Measured with immunoSEQ multiplex PCR; TCRdb has only the in-frame clones, and not every one. Found here are about 220,000 clones, over 65% of them singletons; the top ten hold about 3.3%. What was sequenced was PBMCs or T cells enriched from blood (not recorded which). All receptors come from a woman aged 60-75 years who had recovered from COVID-19.

This clone was counted once. CDR3 nucleotide sequence: TGTGCCAGCAGCTTAGCATGGCAGGGCGGAGGGGAGACCCAGTACTTC. Translating it yields CASSLAWQGGGETQYF. This chain joins TRBV7-9 and TRBJ2-5; possible D gene TRBD2, 6 bases. V was pared by 0 bases and J by 5 bases, with 16 bases between. This CDR3 has 16 residues. The germline CDR1 and CDR2 sequences are SEHNR and FQNEAQ (reference sequence).

V is TRBV29-1 and J is TRBJ2-7; 7 nucleotides agree with TRBD1. The CDR3 has 11 amino acids. The germline gives CDR1 SQVTM, CDR2 ANQGSEA. V shed 7 bases and J 2 bases; nucleotides not matched to a gene: 2. CDR3 amino acids: CSGGTAYEQYF. The CDR3 DNA reads TGCAGCGGAGGGACAGCCTACGAGCAGTACTTC.

The table lists this clone with a count of one. The chain is built from TRBV15 and TRBJ2-6, with a possible D match to TRBD2 (5 bases). The length of the CDR3 is 22 residues. V shed 2 bases and J shed 4 bases, with 30 bases lying between them. Germline V CDR1 and CDR2: LNHNV, YYDKDF (reference sequence). This CDR3 reads CATSRPPTNLGASGSGANVLTF. CDR3 nucleotides: TGTGCCACCAGCAGACCCCCCACTAATCTGGGAGCAAGTGGCTCGGGGGCCAACGTCCTGACTTTC.

V gene TRBV19 combines with J gene TRBJ2-7; D possibly corresponds to TRBD1 (5 bases). Germline-derived CDR1 and CDR2 are LNHDA and SQIVND (reference sequence). The CDR3 sequence is 14 residues long. The germline V and J ends were trimmed by 5 bases and 4 bases, with 15 bases remaining between them. The DNA for the CDR3 is TGTGCCAGTAGTGGGGCCCCCGGTGGGTACGAGCAGTACTTC. It is translated as CASSGAPGGYEQYF.